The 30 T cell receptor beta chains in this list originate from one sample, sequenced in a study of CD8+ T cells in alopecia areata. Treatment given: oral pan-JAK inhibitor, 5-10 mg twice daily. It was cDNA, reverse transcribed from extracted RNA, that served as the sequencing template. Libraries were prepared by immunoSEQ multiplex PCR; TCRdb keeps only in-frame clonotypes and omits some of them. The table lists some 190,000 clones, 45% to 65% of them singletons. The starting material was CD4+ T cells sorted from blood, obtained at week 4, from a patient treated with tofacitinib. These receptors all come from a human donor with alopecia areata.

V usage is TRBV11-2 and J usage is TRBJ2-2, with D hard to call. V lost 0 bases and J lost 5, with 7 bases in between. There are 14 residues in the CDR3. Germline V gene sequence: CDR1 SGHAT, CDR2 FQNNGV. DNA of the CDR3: TGTGCCAGCAGCTTAGAGTGGGTAACCGGGGAGCTGTTTTTT. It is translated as CASSLEWVTGELFF.

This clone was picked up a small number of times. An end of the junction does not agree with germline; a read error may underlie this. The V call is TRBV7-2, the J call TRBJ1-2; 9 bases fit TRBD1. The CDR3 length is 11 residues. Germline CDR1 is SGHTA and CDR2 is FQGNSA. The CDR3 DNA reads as TGTGCCAGCAGCTTAATTGGACAGGGGATCTTC. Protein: CASSLIGQGIF.

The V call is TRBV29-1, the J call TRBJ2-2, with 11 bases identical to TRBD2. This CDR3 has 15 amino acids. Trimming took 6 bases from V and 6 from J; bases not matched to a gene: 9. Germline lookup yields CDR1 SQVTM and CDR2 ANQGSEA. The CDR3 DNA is TGCAGCGTGAAACCCGGGACTAGCGGTCCCGGGGAGCTGTTTTTT. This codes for CSVKPGTSGPGELFF.

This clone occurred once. The CDR3, as DNA: TGTGCCTGGAAAGGGAACACTGAAGCTTTCTTT. Amino acids: CAWKGNTEAFF. The chain has TRBV30 and TRBJ1-1; D is undetermined. CDR3 size: 11 residues. Germline V lookup: CDR1 GTSNPN, CDR2 SVGIG (reference sequence). V was pared by 4 bases and J by 1 base, with 4 bases between.

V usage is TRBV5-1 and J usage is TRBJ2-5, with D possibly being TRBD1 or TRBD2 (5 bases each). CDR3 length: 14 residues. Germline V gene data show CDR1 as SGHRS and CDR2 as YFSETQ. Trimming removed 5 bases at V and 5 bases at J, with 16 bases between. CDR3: CASRRGAGTETQYF. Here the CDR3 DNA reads TGCGCCAGCAGGCGAGGGGCTGGGACGGAGACCCAGTACTTC.

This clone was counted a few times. The CDR3 DNA is TGCAGCGTTGAAGATCAGGCCTCCCTTCAGGCTTTCTTT. Translation gives CSVEDQASLQAFF. The V call is TRBV29-1, the J call TRBJ1-1; D is ambiguous. CDR1 is SQVTM and CDR2 is ANQGSEA in the germline V gene. The CDR3 covers 13 residues. V was shortened by 0 bases and J by 11 bases, with 16 bases between the two germline ends. The full variable domain, its missing parts supplied by reference TRBV29-1 and TRBJ1-1, is SAVISQKPSRDICQRGTSLTIQCQVDSQVTMMFWYRQQPGQSLTLIATANQGSEATYESGFVIDKFPISRPNLTFSTLTVSNMSPEDSSIYLCSVEDQASLQAFFGQGTRLTVV.

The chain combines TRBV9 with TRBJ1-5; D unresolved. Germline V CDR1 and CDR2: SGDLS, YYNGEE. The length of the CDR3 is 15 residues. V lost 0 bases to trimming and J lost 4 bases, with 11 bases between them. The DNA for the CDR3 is TGTGCCAGCAGCGTAGATGTTCAGTCGAATCAGCCCCAGCATTTT. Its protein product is CASSVDVQSNQPQHF. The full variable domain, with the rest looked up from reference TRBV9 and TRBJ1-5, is DSGVTQTPKHLITATGQRVTLRCSPRSGDLSVYWYQQSLDQGLQFLIQYYNGEERAKGNILERFSAQQFPDLHSELNLSSLELGDSALYFCASSVDVQSNQPQHFGDGTRLSIL.

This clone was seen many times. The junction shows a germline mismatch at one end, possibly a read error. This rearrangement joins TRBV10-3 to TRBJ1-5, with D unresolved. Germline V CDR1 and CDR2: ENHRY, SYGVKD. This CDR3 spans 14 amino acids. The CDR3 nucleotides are TGTGCCACCAGTAGGGAAAATAGCAATCAGCCCCAGCATTTT. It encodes CATSRENSNQPQHF.

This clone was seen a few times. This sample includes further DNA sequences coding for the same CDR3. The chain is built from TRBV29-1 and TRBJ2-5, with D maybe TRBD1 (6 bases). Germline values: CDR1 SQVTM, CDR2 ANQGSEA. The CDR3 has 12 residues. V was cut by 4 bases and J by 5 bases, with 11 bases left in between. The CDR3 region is CSVGQGTETQYF. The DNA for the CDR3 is TGCAGCGTTGGTCAGGGGACGGAGACCCAGTACTTC.

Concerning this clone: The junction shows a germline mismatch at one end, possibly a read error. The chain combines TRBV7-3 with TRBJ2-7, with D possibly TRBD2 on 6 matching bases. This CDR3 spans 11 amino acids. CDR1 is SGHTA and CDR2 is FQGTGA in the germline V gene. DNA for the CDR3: TGTGCCAGCAGCAATGGAGGGCCAGTATCCTTC. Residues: CASSNGGPVSF.

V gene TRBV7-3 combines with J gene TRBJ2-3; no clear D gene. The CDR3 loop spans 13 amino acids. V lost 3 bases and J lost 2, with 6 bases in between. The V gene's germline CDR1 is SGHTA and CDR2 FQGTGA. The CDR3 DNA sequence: TGTGCCAGCAGCTTCACCAACACAGATACGCAGTATTTT. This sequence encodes CASSFTNTDTQYF.

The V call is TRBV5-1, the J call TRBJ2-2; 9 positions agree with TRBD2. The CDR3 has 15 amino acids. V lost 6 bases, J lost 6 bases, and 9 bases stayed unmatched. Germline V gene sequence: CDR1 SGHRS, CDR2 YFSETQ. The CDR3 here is CASKDAGGPPGELFF. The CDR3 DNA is TGCGCCAGCAAGGATGCGGGAGGGCCTCCCGGGGAGCTGTTTTTT.

CDR3 in DNA: TGTGCCAGCAGCTCCCCTACAGGGCCGAGCCTAACCTCTGAAGCTTTCTTT. It encodes CASSSPTGPSLTSEAFF. V usage is TRBV7-9 and J usage is TRBJ1-1; tentative D call: TRBD1 (6 bases). The CDR3 length is 17 residues. Deletions cut 4 bases from V and 6 bases from J, with 24 bases between. The germline V gene has CDR1 SEHNR and CDR2 FQNEAQ (reference sequence).

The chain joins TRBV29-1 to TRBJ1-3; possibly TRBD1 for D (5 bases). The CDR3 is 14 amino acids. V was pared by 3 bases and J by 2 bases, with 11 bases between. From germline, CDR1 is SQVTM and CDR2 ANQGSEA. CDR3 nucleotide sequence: TGCAGCGTTGACGAGGGAGGGGCTGGAAACACCATATATTTT. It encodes CSVDEGGAGNTIYF. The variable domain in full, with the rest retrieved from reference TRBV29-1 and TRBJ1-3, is SAVISQKPSRDICQRGTSLTIQCQVDSQVTMMFWYRQQPGQSLTLIATANQGSEATYESGFVIDKFPISRPNLTFSTLTVSNMSPEDSSIYLCSVDEGGAGNTIYFGEGSWLTVV.

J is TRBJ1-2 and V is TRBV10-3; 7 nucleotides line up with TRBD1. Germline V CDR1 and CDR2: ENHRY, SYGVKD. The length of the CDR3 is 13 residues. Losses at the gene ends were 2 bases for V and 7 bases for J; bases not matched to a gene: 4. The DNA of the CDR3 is TGTGCCATCAGTGAGGACAGGGTAGCTGGCTACACCTTC. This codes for CAISEDRVAGYTF.

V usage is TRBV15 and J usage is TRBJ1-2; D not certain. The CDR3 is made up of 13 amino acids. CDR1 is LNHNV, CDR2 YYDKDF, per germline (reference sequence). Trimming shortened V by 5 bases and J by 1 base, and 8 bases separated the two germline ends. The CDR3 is CATSRPGNYGYTF. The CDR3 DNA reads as TGTGCCACCAGCCGGCCGGGTAACTATGGCTACACCTTC.

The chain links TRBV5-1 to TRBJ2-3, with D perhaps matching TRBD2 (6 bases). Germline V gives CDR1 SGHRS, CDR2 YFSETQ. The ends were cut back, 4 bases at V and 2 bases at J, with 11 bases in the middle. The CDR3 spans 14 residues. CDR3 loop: CASSRLDYTDTQYF. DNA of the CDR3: TGCGCCAGCAGCCGACTAGATTACACAGATACGCAGTATTTT.

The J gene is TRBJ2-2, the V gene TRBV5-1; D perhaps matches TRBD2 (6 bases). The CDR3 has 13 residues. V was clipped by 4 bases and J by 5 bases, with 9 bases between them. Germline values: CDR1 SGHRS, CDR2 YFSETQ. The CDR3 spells CASSRSGTGELFF. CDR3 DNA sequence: TGCGCCAGCAGCCGAAGCGGGACCGGGGAGCTGTTTTTT.

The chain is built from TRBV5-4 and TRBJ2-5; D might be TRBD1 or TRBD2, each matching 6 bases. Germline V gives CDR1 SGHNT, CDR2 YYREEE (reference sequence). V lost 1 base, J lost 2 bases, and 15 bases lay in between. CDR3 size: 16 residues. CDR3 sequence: CASSLRGRLGQETQYF. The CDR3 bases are TGTGCCAGCAGCTTGCGGGGGCGTCTCGGTCAAGAGACCCAGTACTTC.

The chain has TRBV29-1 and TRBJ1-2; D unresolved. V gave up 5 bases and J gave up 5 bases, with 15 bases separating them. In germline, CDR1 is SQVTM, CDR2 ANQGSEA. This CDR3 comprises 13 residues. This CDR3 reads CSVMGGDGYGYTF. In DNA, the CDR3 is TGCAGCGTTATGGGTGGAGATGGGTATGGCTACACCTTC.

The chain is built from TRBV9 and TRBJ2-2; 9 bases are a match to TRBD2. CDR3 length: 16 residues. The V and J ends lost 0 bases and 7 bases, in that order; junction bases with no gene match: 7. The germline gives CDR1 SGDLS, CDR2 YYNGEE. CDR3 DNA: TGTGCCAGCAGCGTAGTTAGCGGGGGCCATGGCGGGGAGCTGTTTTTT. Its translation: CASSVVSGGHGGELFF.

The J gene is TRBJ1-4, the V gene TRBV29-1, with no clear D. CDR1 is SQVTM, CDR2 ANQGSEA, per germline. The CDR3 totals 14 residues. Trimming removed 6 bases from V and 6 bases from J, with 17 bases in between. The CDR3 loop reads CSVVKSGDDEKLFF. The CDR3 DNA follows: TGCAGCGTGGTGAAGTCGGGCGATGATGAAAAACTGTTTTTT.

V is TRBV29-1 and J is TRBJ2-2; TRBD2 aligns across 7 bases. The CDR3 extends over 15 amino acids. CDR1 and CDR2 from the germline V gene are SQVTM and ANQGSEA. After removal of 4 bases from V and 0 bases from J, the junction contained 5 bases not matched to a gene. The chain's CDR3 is CSVGSGAANTGELFF. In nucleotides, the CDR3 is TGCAGCGTTGGGAGCGGGGCAGCGAACACCGGGGAGCTGTTTTTT.

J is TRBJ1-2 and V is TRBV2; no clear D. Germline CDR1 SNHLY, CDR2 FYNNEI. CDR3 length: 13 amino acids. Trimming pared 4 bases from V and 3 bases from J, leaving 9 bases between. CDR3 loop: CASSGGPDYGYTF. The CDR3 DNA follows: TGTGCCAGCAGTGGTGGGCCAGACTATGGCTACACCTTC.

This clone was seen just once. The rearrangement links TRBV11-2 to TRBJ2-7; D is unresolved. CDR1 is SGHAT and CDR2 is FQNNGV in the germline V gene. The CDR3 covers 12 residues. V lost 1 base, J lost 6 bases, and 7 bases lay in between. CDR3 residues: CASSLALSEQYF. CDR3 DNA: TGTGCCAGCAGCTTAGCACTCTCCGAGCAGTACTTC. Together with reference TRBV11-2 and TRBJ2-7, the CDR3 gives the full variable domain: EAGVAQSPRYKIIEKRQSVAFWCNPISGHATLYWYQQILGQGPKLLIQFQNNGVVDDSQLPKDRFSAERLKGVDSTLKIQPAKLEDSAVYLCASSLALSEQYFGPGTRLTVT.

The CDR3 spells CAWRTTGAFF. The CDR3 region has the DNA TGTGCCTGGAGGACGACGGGAGCTTTCTTT. The chain has TRBV30 and TRBJ1-1; D remains unclear. The CDR3 runs to 10 residues. Trimming stripped 3 bases from V and 10 bases from J, with 9 bases between. Germline V gene sequence: CDR1 GTSNPN, CDR2 SVGIG (reference sequence).

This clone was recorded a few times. The CDR3 DNA is TGTGCCAGCAGTCCCCGGGACTACTACCAAGAGACCCAGTACTTC. Its translation is CASSPRDYYQETQYF. The chain employs TRBV27 and TRBJ2-5; 7 nucleotides align to TRBD2. This CDR3 is built from 15 residues. The V gene end was trimmed by 5 bases and the J gene end by 0 bases; junction bases not matched to a gene: 6. Germline assignment: CDR1 MNHEY and CDR2 SMNVEV (reference sequence).

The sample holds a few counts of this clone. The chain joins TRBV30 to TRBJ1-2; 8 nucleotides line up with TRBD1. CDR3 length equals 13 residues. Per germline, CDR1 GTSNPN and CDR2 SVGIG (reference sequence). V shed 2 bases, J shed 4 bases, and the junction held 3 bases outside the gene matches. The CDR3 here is CAWSRDRPYGYTF. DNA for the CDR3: TGTGCCTGGAGTAGGGACAGGCCCTATGGCTACACCTTC.

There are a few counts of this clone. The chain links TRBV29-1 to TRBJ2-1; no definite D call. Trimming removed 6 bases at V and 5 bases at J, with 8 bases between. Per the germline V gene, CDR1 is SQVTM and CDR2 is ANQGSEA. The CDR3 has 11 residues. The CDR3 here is CSVQKDNEQFF. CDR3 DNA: TGCAGCGTCCAGAAGGACAATGAGCAGTTCTTC.

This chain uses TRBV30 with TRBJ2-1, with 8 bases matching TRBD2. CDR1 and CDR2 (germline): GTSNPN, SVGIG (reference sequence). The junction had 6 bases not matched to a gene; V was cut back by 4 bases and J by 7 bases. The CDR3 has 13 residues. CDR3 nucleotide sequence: TGTGCCTGGAAAACTAGCGGCAGAAATGAGCAGTTCTTC. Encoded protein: CAWKTSGRNEQFF.